The 25 T cell receptor beta chains below all came from one sample that was sequenced in a study of technical replicates of blood from several donors. The method was immunoSEQ multiplex PCR; TCRdb's version includes in-frame clones alone and lacks a portion of them. The sample includes tens of thousands of clones, 95% seen only once; the top ten take about 0.25%. Input material: T cells isolated from PBMCs. Receptors originate from a human donor in good health.

This chain links TRBV5-5 with TRBJ2-7; 7 nucleotides agree with TRBD1. The CDR3 is made up of 15 amino acids. J gave up 3 bases and V 3 bases, and 9 bases lay outside the gene matches. Germline V gene data show CDR1 as SGHKS and CDR2 as YYEKEE (reference sequence). As DNA, the CDR3 is TGTGCCAGCAGCTGGCCGGGACAGAGTTACTACGAGCAGTACTTC. Its translation: CASSWPGQSYYEQYF. Using reference TRBV5-5 and TRBJ2-7 for the parts outside the CDR3, the full variable domain is DAGVTQSPTHLIKTRGQQVTLRCSPISGHKSVSWYQQVLGQGPQFIFQYYEKEERGRGNFPDRFSARQFPNYSSELNVNALLLGDSALYLCASSWPGQSYYEQYFGPGTRLTVT.

This clone was seen once. The J gene is TRBJ2-5, the V gene TRBV5-6; 9 bases fit TRBD1. V gave up 2 bases and J gave up 5 bases; unmatched junction bases: 13. CDR3 length: 17 residues. Germline V gene lookup returns CDR1 SGHDT and CDR2 YYEEEE. CDR3 amino acids: CASSLPHAGQGRETQYF. In DNA, the CDR3 is TGTGCCAGCAGCTTACCCCACGCCGGACAGGGGAGGGAGACCCAGTACTTC.

The chain employs TRBV28 and TRBJ1-4; D not certain. The germline gives CDR1 MDHEN, CDR2 SYDVKM. V was trimmed by 8 bases and J by 6 bases, leaving 4 bases between them. This CDR3 is built from 10 residues. DNA of the CDR3: TGTGCCAGCGCGGATGAAAAACTGTTTTTT. It specifies CASADEKLFF.

The chain employs TRBV29-1 and TRBJ1-1, with TRBD1 matching 8 bases. Trimming cost V 7 bases and J 1 base; bases outside gene matches: 2. The germline V gene has CDR1 SQVTM and CDR2 ANQGSEA. The CDR3 covers 12 residues. In DNA, the CDR3 is TGCAGCGCCGGACAGGGGAACACTGAAGCTTTCTTT. Its translation is CSAGQGNTEAFF.

The gene calls are TRBV10-1 and TRBJ1-1, with D unclear. The CDR3 extends over 13 amino acids. The germline CDR1 and CDR2 sequences are WNHNN and SYGVQD (reference sequence). V lost 2 bases and J 2 bases, leaving 6 bases between the germline ends. The CDR3 DNA reads TGCGCCAGCAGTGAGACACAAAACACTGAAGCTTTCTTT. Residues: CASSETQNTEAFF.

The chain uses TRBV28 and TRBJ2-7, with a possible D match to TRBD2 (7 bases). From germline, CDR1 is MDHEN and CDR2 SYDVKM. This CDR3 spans 14 amino acids. Trimming cost V 3 bases and J 3 bases, with 12 bases left between them. Written as DNA, the CDR3 is TGTGCCAGCAGTTTCCGGGGGGCGTACTACGAGCAGTACTTC. Protein product: CASSFRGAYYEQYF.

This rearrangement joins TRBV30 to TRBJ2-2, with TRBD2 as a possible D gene (5 bases). Trimming took 4 bases from V and 6 from J, leaving 15 bases between them. Germline loops: CDR1 GTSNPN, CDR2 SVGIG (reference sequence). This CDR3 is 14 amino acids long. CDR3 in DNA: TGTGCCTGGAATGCGGCCGGGGTGGCCGGGGAGCTGTTTTTT. Protein sequence: CAWNAAGVAGELFF.

V is TRBV11-2 and J is TRBJ1-4; a possible D gene is TRBD1 (6 bases). Trimming removed 5 bases from V and 7 bases from J, with 17 bases in between. This CDR3 comprises 15 residues. Germline CDR1 is SGHAT and CDR2 is FQNNGV. CDR3 region: CASSQGQAITEKLFF. For the CDR3, the DNA is TGTGCCAGCAGCCAGGGGCAGGCGATAACTGAAAAACTGTTTTTT.

The gene calls are TRBV19 and TRBJ1-2; tentative D call: TRBD1 (5 bases). In germline, CDR1 is LNHDA, CDR2 SQIVND (reference sequence). The CDR3 extends over 15 amino acids. Trimming removed 0 bases from V and 4 bases from J, with 12 bases in between. CDR3 nucleotides: TGTGCCAGTAGTATAGATAGGGGTTCGGGCTATGGCTACACCTTC. Its translation is CASSIDRGSGYGYTF.

The chain recombines TRBV18 with TRBJ2-1; 12 bases agree with TRBD2. The junction had 1 base not matched to a gene; V was cut back by 3 bases and J by 4 bases. CDR3 length: 15 residues. Germline V gene lookup returns CDR1 KGHSH and CDR2 LQKENI. CDR3 sequence: CASSPLAGGYNEQFF. CDR3 DNA: TGTGCCAGCTCACCCCTAGCGGGAGGGTACAATGAGCAGTTCTTC.

V gene TRBV6-4 combines with J gene TRBJ2-7, with TRBD2 matching over 13 bases. The length of the CDR3 is 16 residues. The V gene's germline CDR1 is MRHNA and CDR2 SNTAGT. The V segment lost 2 bases and the J segment 3 bases; nucleotides outside the gene matches: 4. The chain's CDR3 is CASSDARTSGSYEQYF. In DNA, the CDR3 is TGTGCCAGCAGTGACGCAAGGACTAGCGGGAGCTACGAGCAGTACTTC.

The chain joins TRBV19 to TRBJ2-1; D possibly corresponds to TRBD1 (6 bases). Trimming took off 4 bases at V and 6 bases at J, with 19 bases between the two ends. Germline V gives CDR1 LNHDA, CDR2 SQIVND (reference sequence). The CDR3 has 16 residues. DNA for the CDR3: TGTGCCAGTAGTAAATCAGGGATACAGGGATCCAATGAGCAGTTCTTC. Translation gives CASSKSGIQGSNEQFF.

The chain recombines TRBV30 with TRBJ2-7; D is perhaps TRBD1 (6 bases). V shed 0 bases and J shed 2 bases, with 11 bases lying between them. Per the germline V gene, CDR1 is GTSNPN and CDR2 is SVGIG (reference sequence). The CDR3 has 14 amino acids. CDR3 DNA sequence: TGTGCCTGGAGTGTATCAGGGGCACCCTACGAGCAGTACTTC. Protein product: CAWSVSGAPYEQYF.

The rearrangement uses TRBV5-3 and TRBJ2-1, with 15 bases identical to TRBD2. TRBV5-3 is an ORF, and what it does is uncertain. The junction had 11 bases not matched to a gene; V was cut back by 4 bases and J by 3 bases. CDR3 length equals 19 residues. The CDR3: CARSRYGTSGRKIYNEQFF. DNA of the CDR3: TGTGCCAGAAGCCGTTACGGGACTAGCGGGAGGAAAATCTACAATGAGCAGTTCTTC.

The V and J genes are TRBV18 and TRBJ1-5; D is undetermined. The CDR3 extends over 13 amino acids. CDR1 is KGHSH, CDR2 LQKENI, per germline. The V end was cut by 2 bases, the J end by 4 bases, with 6 bases between. The CDR3 DNA reads TGTGCCAGCTCACCAGGGGAGAATCAGCCCCAGCATTTT. It is translated as CASSPGENQPQHF.

The V and J genes are TRBV6-5 and TRBJ2-7, with 8 bases identical to TRBD1. After removal of 4 bases from V and 3 bases from J, the junction contained 5 bases not matched to a gene. This CDR3 is 14 amino acids long. From germline, CDR1 is MNHEY and CDR2 SVGAGI. The CDR3 nucleotides read TGTGCCAGCAGTTTCAACAGGGGGAACTACGAGCAGTACTTC. Protein product: CASSFNRGNYEQYF.

As concerns this clone: The junction does not match germline at one end; this may be a read error. J is TRBJ2-1 and V is TRBV7-7, with D possibly TRBD2 on 7 matching bases. Germline lookup yields CDR1 SSHAT and CDR2 FNYEAQ (reference sequence). This CDR3 is 14 amino acids long. CDR3 in DNA: TGTGCTAGCAGCCCCGTGAGGGGGAGGGATGAGCAGTTCTTC. This encodes CASSPVRGRDEQFF.

This rearrangement joins TRBV9 to TRBJ2-3, with a possible D match to TRBD2 (5 bases). The CDR3 consists of 15 residues. With 0 bases removed from V and 2 bases from J, the gap between germline ends came to 10 bases. Germline CDR1 and CDR2: SGDLS and YYNGEE. CDR3 in DNA: TGTGCCAGCAGCGTAGGGGTAGCGACCACAGATACGCAGTATTTT. Encoded protein: CASSVGVATTDTQYF.

V is TRBV4-1 and J is TRBJ2-7, with TRBD2 matching over 12 bases. CDR3 length: 17 residues. Germline trimming cut 4 bases from V and 3 bases from J; bases unmatched to any gene: 10. CDR1 MGHRA and CDR2 YSYEKL come from the germline V gene. The chain's CDR3 is CASSPQIGLAGFYEQYF. The CDR3 DNA reads TGCGCCAGCAGCCCGCAAATAGGACTAGCGGGATTCTACGAGCAGTACTTC.

The chain is built from TRBV9 and TRBJ2-3, with TRBD2 matching 10 bases. Trimming at V came to 0 bases and at J to 3 bases, leaving 4 bases not matched to a gene. The germline V gene has CDR1 SGDLS and CDR2 YYNGEE. This CDR3 spans 16 amino acids. CDR3 DNA sequence: TGTGCCAGCAGCGTAGATCCTAGCGGGAGAACAGATACGCAGTATTTT. It yields the protein CASSVDPSGRTDTQYF.

The chain has TRBV29-1 and TRBJ2-7; 9 bases match TRBD1. Trimming removed 6 bases from V and 2 bases from J; junction bases left unmatched: 5. The CDR3 has 13 residues. Looked up from germline, CDR1 is SQVTM and CDR2 is ANQGSEA. CDR3 protein: CSVRTGDTYEQYF. Written as DNA, the CDR3 is TGCAGCGTCCGGACAGGGGACACCTACGAGCAGTACTTC.

This clone came up once. At one boundary the junction diverges from the germline segment, which might be a read error. V and J are TRBV7-7 and TRBJ2-3; TRBD1 matches at 7 bases. The CDR3 covers 19 residues. CDR1 is SSHAT and CDR2 is FNYEAQ in the germline V gene (reference sequence). CDR3 region: CASSFSSFDRDGSTDTQYF. Written as DNA, the CDR3 is TGTGCTAGCAGCTTTTCGTCCTTCGACAGGGACGGGAGCACAGATACGCAGTATTTT. The full variable domain, in which reference TRBV7-7 and TRBJ2-3 provide the parts outside the CDR3, is GAGVSQSPRYKVTKRGQDVTLRCDPISSHATLYWYQQALGQGPEFLTYFNYEAQPDKSGLPSDRFSAERPEGSISTLTIQRTEQRDSAMYRCASSFSSFDRDGSTDTQYFGPGTRLTVL.

This chain joins TRBV7-9 and TRBJ1-4; 8 bases fit TRBD1. Germline lookup yields CDR1 SEHNR and CDR2 FQNEAQ (reference sequence). This CDR3 spans 16 amino acids. Unmatched junction bases numbered 14, after V lost 6 bases and J lost 8 bases. The CDR3 here is CASRPPPSGGREKLFF. The DNA for the CDR3 is TGTGCCAGCAGACCCCCCCCGTCAGGGGGCAGGGAAAAACTGTTTTTT.

This sequence joins TRBV28 and TRBJ2-7, with TRBD1 matching 8 bases. Germline CDR1 and CDR2: MDHEN and SYDVKM. J gave up 5 bases and V 5 bases, and 11 bases lay outside the gene matches. The CDR3 length is 15 residues. The CDR3 region has the DNA TGTGCCAGCAGTAGCCCGGACAGGGCGGACGACGAGCAGTACTTC. As protein: CASSSPDRADDEQYF.

The genes are TRBV5-4 and TRBJ1-2; 7 nucleotides line up with TRBD1. The CDR3 has 15 residues. Per germline, CDR1 SGHNT and CDR2 YYREEE (reference sequence). J gave up 8 bases and V 1 base, and 11 bases lay outside the gene matches. For the CDR3, the DNA is TGTGCCAGCAGCTTGCCCACCGAGGGGGCGCGAGGCTACACCTTC. Protein sequence: CASSLPTEGARGYTF.